Listed below are T cell receptor beta chains from one sample, sequenced in a study of shared clonotypes between healthy human individuals. TCRdb keeps only in-frame clones here, not all; method: immunoSEQ multiplex PCR. The sample holds 110,000 or so clones, approximately 70% seen once. Sequenced material: memory CD8+ T cells sorted from blood. The receptors stem from a woman aged 25-40 years in good health. Both conserved end residues are part of each CDR3. Fields, in order: CDR3 length, V gene, J gene, clone size, D gene, CDR3 DNA, CDR3 protein. D genes are given only for firm matches. The size entry is marked missing in some rows and otherwise reads once, few, many or a size class.

14	TRBV5-6	TRBJ2-7	once	TRBD1	TGTGCCAGCAGCGTAAGCAGGGGGATCTACGAGCAGTACTTC	CASSVSRGIYEQYF
15	TRBV19	TRBJ2-7	once	TRBD1	TGTGCCAGTAGTATCGGACAGGGGACCTCCTACGAGCAGTACTTC	CASSIGQGTSYEQYF
13	TRBV4-1	TRBJ2-1	NA	NA	TGCGCCAGCAGCCAACCATTTTTAGGTGATCTGTTCTTC	CASSQPFLGDLFF
15	TRBV27	TRBJ2-1	NA	NA	TGTGCCAGCAGTTTATCCTTAGACGTGGGCAATGAGCAGTTCTTC	CASSLSLDVGNEQFF
13	TRBV11-2	TRBJ2-7	NA	NA	TGTGCCAGCAGCTTGACAGTCCTTGGGGAGCAGTACTTC	CASSLTVLGEQYF
15	TRBV28	TRBJ1-3	once	NA	TGTGCCAGCAGCTCGGACATCAACTCTGGAAACACCATATATTTT	CASSSDINSGNTIYF
16	TRBV28	TRBJ2-7	NA	TRBD2	TGTGCCAGCAGCCAAGATGGGACTAGCGGCTCCTACGAGCAGTACTTC	CASSQDGTSGSYEQYF
16	TRBV11-2	TRBJ1-2	NA	NA	TGTGCCAGCAGCTTATATCCCGGACCGGGGGGCTATGGCTACACCTTC	CASSLYPGPGGYGYTF
14	TRBV6-5	TRBJ2-1	NA	NA	TGTGCCAGCAGTTACTCCACGGGTCACAATGAGCAGTTCTTC	CASSYSTGHNEQFF
15	TRBV7-2	TRBJ2-7	NA	TRBD2	TGTGCCAGCAGCTTATACCTAGCGGGGTTCTACGAGCAGTACTTC	CASSLYLAGFYEQYF
15	TRBV27	TRBJ2-1	NA	TRBD2	TGTGCCAGCAGTTTGGGGGCGGGAGGCTACAATGAGCAGTTCTTC	CASSLGAGGYNEQFF
15	TRBV19	TRBJ2-7	NA	TRBD2	TGTGCCAGTAGTATCTCTGGCGGGAGCTCCTACGAGCAGTACTTC	CASSISGGSSYEQYF
18	TRBV28	TRBJ2-7	NA	TRBD2	TGTGCCAGCAGTTTAGGGACTAGCGGGAGGGCCATCTCCTACGAGCAGTACTTC	CASSLGTSGRAISYEQYF
15	TRBV4-2	TRBJ2-2	NA	NA	TGTGCCAGCAGCCGGCCGACAGGGAACACCGGGGAGCTGTTTTTT	CASSRPTGNTGELFF
14	TRBV5-1	TRBJ1-2	few	TRBD1	TGCGCCAGCAGCTTGGGCCGGGACAGCTATGGCTACACCTTC	CASSLGRDSYGYTF
13	TRBV4-1	TRBJ2-7	NA	TRBD1	TGCGCCAGCAGCCCAGACAGGGGGCGCGAGCAGTACTTC	CASSPDRGREQYF